The sequence of this TCR beta chain was determined in a study of T cells in Graves' hyperthyroidism and ophthalmopathy. The overall study: At initial diagnosis, before any treatment had begun, peripheral blood was obtained.

J gave up 1 base and V 5 bases, and 12 bases lay outside the gene matches. The CDR3 covers 17 residues. CDR1 SGHTA and CDR2 FQGTGA come from the germline V gene. Whole-study findings and limits: Patients with ophthalmopathy were separated from those with stable hyperthyroidism by a 13 V-J model. Also found in blood were most expanded thyroid clonotypes above 0.001. The model's output predicted ophthalmopathy at a median of 6.5 months prior to onset.

Amplified TCR beta CDR3 regions came from RNA transcripts. The TCR CDR3 was amplified in a first-round RT-PCR using the HTBI primer set. Each CDR3 protein is one row after TCRdb ran MiXCR on the multiplex PCR reads. The sample contains around 190,000 distinct CDR3 sequences, less than 20% of which appear only once. A word on this clonotype: Its matching antigen is unknown. The conserved final phenylalanine or tryptophan is absent from the CDR3, which likely points to a read error.

This chain links TRBV7-3 with TRBJ1-1; 8 nucleotides align to TRBD1. The TCR sequence derives from a woman aged 45-65 years with Graves' hyperthyroidism. Sequenced sample: blood. CDR3 bases: TGTGCCAGCAGCCCCCAGACAGGGGCCGGGCGGAACACTGAAGCTTTCTCT. It translates to CASSPQTGAGRNTEAFS.